Following are 2 T cell receptor beta chains from one sample sequenced in a study of regulatory T cells in long-lasting Graves disease. Indicated time point: newly diagnosed GD, antithyroid drugs for less than 3 months. Preparation of the TCR library used RNA extracted from PBMCs. CDR3-region Arm-PCR and iRepertoire HTBI primers produced the TCR beta libraries. Each CDR3 protein gets one entry after TCRdb re-called the multiplex PCR reads with MiXCR. The sample includes approximately 250,000 distinct CDR3 sequences, around 18% of them seen just once. The specimen comprised peripheral blood mononuclear cells (PBMCs), sampled at new diagnosis, from a patient treated with antithyroid drugs. These receptors were obtained from a female donor with Graves disease.

In its sample, this clonotype was seen many times. The chain employs TRBV30 and TRBJ1-2; D is uncertain. The CDR3 sequence is 14 residues long. Germline loops: CDR1 GTSNPN, CDR2 SVGIG (reference sequence). The V and J ends lost 3 bases and 6 bases respectively, with 17 bases between them. The DNA of the CDR3 is TGTGCCTGGAGATTCCCGGCCCAACGGCATGGCTACACCTTC. It specifies CAWRFPAQRHGYTF.

Ten or more counts support this clonotype. The rearrangement links TRBV29-1 to TRBJ1-1, with 7 positions matching TRBD1. CDR3 length: 14 residues. V gave up 0 bases and J gave up 0 bases; unmatched junction bases: 1. Germline CDR1 reads SQVTM; CDR2 reads ANQGSEA. CDR3 bases: TGCAGCGTTGAAGAACAGGGGATGAACACTGAAGCTTTCTTT. Translation gives CSVEEQGMNTEAFF.